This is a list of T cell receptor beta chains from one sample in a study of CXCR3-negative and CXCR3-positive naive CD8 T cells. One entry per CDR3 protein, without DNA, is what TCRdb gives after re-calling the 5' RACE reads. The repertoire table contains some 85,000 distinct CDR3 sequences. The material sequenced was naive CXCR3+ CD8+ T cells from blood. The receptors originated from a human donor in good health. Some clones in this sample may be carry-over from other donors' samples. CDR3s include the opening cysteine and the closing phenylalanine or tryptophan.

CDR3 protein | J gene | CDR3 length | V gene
CASSSGTGELFF | TRBJ2-2 | 12 | TRBV7-3
CASSYSRNTEAFF | TRBJ1-1 | 13 | TRBV6-6
CASSPYGENTEAFF | TRBJ1-1 | 14 | TRBV5-1
CASSAEQGYDTEAFF | TRBJ1-1 | 15 | TRBV25-1
CASSPRDTDQPQHF | TRBJ1-5 | 14 | TRBV28
CASSLNPYPANTEAFF | TRBJ1-1 | 16 | TRBV5-6
CSARFFGDRPYEQYF | TRBJ2-7 | 15 | TRBV20-1
CASRLRVRGQPQHF | TRBJ1-5 | 14 | TRBV28
CASSLAPSTDTQYF | TRBJ2-3 | 14 | TRBV7-6
CSVEEGRGYEQYF | TRBJ2-7 | 13 | TRBV29-1
CASSQASQGNTEAFF | TRBJ1-1 | 15 | TRBV4-3
CASSQALVAADREAFF | TRBJ1-1 | 16 | TRBV4-3
CSVRGGGMGAFF | TRBJ1-1 | 12 | TRBV29-1
CASSFWGNTEAFF | TRBJ1-1 | 13 | TRBV28
CSATGKIAEVASDTQYF | TRBJ2-3 | 17 | TRBV20-1
CASSTPSYEQYF | TRBJ2-7 | 12 | TRBV7-8
CASSLAPGNQPQHF | TRBJ1-5 | 14 | TRBV5-6
CASSHRGSAYNEQFF | TRBJ2-1 | 15 | TRBV14
CSARGGRDNEQFF | TRBJ2-1 | 13 | TRBV20-1
CASSSARGADEQYF | TRBJ2-7 | 14 | TRBV7-6
CASSTTGQLANYGYTF | TRBJ1-2 | 16 | TRBV9
CASSPYLAGEVDTQYF | TRBJ2-3 | 16 | TRBV14
CASSLGYETQYF | TRBJ2-5 | 12 | TRBV7-8
CSVERSTGGLVNTEAFF | TRBJ1-1 | 17 | TRBV29-1